Described below is a single TCR beta chain sequence and its context. Sequencing of TCR beta was performed on blood CD8+ and CD4+ T cells. The sample originates from a study of CD8 T cells in Susac syndrome. Looking at the study overall: When blood was drawn, the patients with Susac syndrome were therapy-naive, on corticosteroids, or on intravenous immunoglobulin alone.

When the RNA was reverse transcribed, random hexamers were used with an input of about 0.45 to 1 ug. TCRdb ran MiXCR on the immunoSEQ multiplex PCR reads and lists one entry per CDR3 protein. The sample holds about 240,000 distinct CDR3 sequences, about 96% seen once. Germline CDR1 and CDR2: MGHRA and YSYEKL. Trimming shortened V by 2 bases and J by 2 bases, and 11 bases separated the two germline ends. The CDR3 has 15 residues. The sample taken for sequencing was CD4+ T cells from PBMCs. The rearrangement uses TRBV4-1 and TRBJ2-3; possibly TRBD1 for D (6 bases). The receptor was isolated from a human donor with Susac syndrome. The CDR3 protein is CASSQPRQDTDTQYF. DNA for the CDR3: TGCGCCAGCAGCCAACCTAGACAGGACACAGATACGCAGTATTTT.